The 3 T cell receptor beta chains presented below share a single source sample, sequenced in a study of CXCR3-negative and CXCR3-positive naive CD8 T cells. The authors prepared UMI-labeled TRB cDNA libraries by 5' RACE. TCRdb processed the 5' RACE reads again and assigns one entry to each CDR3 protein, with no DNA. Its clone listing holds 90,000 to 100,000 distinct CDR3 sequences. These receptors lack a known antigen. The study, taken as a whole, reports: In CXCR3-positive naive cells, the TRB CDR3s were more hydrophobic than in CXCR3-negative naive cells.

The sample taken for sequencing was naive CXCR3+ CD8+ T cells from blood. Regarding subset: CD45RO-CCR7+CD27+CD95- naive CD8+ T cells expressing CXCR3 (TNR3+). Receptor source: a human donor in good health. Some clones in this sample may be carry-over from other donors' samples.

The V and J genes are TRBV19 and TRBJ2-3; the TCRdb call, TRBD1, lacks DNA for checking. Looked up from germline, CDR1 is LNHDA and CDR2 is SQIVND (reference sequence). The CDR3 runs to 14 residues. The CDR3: CASTLSSLTDTQYF. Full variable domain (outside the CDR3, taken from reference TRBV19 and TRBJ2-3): DGGITQSPKYLFRKEGQNVTLSCEQNLNHDAMYWYRQDPGQGLRLIYYSQIVNDFQKGDIAEGYSVSREKKESFPLTVTSAQKNPTAFYLCASTLSSLTDTQYFGPGTRLTVL.

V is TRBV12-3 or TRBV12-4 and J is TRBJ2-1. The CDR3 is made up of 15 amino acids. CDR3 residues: CASRYPGSSYNEQFF.

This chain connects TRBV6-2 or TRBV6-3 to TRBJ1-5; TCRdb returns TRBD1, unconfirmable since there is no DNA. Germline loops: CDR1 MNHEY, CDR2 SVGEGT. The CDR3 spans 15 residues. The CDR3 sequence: CASSLDSSSNQPQHF.